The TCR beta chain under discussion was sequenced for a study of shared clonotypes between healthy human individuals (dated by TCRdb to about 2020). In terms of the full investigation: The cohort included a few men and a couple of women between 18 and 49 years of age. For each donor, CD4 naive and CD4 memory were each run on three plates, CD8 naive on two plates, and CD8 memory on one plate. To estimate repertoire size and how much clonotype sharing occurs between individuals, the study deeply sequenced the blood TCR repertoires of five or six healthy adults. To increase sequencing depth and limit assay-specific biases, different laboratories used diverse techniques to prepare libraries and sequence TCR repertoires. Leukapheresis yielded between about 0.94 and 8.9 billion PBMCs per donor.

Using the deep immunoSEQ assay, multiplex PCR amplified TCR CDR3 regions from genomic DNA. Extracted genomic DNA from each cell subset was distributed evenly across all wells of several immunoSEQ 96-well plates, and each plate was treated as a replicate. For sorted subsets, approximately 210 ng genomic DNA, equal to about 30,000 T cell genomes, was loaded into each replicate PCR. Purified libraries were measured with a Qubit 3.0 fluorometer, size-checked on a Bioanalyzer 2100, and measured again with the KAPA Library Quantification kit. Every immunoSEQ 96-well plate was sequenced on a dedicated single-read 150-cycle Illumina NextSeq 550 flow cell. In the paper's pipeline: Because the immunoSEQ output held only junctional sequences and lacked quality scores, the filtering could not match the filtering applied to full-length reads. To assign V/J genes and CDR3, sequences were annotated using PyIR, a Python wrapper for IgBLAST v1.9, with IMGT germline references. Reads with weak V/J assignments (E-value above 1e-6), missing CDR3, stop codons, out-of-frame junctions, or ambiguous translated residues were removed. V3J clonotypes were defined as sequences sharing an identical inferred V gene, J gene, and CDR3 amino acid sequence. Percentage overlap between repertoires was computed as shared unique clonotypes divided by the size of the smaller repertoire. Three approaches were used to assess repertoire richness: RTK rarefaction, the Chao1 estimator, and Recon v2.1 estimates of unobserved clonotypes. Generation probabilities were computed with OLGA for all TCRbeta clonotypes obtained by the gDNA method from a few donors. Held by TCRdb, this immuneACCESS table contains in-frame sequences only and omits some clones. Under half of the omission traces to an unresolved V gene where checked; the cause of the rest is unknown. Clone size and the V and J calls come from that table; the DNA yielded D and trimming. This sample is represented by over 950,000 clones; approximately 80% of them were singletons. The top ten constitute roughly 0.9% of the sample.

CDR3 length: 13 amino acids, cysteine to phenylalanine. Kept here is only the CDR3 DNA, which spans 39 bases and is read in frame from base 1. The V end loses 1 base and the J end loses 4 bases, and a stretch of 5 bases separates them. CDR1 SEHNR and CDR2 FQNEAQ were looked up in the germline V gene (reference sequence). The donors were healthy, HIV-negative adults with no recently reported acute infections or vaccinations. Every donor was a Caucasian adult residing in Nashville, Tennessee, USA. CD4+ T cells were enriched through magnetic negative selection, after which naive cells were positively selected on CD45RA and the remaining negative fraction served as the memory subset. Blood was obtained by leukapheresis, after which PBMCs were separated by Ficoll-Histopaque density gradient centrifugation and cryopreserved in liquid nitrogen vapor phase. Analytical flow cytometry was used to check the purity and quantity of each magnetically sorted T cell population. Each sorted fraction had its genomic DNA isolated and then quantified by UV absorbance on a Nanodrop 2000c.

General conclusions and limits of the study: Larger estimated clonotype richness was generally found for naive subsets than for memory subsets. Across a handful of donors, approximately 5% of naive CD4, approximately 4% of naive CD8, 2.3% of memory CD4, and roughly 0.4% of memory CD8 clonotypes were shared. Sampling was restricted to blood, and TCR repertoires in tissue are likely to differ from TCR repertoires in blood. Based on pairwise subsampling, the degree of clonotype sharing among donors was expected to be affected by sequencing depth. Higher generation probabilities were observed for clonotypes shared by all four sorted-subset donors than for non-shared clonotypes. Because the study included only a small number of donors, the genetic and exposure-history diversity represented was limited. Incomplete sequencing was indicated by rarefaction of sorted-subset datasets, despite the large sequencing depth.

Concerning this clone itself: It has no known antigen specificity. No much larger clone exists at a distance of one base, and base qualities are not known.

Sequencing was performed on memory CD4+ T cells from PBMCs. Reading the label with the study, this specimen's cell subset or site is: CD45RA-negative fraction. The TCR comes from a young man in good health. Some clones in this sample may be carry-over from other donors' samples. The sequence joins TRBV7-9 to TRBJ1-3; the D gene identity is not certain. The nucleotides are TGTGCCAGCAGCTTAGGGTTGGGAAACACCATATATTTT. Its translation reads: CASSLGLGNTIYF.